This T cell receptor (beta chain) was captured in a study of beta chain features in type 1 diabetes. Study context: There was similarity between patients and healthy donors in age, gender and cell yields.

Study-wide points: Lower insertion and higher deletion counts appeared at VDJ junctions in type 1 diabetes patients.

Expressed TCRB transcripts were sequenced, since all the RNA that had been isolated was reverse transcribed. This table comes from immunoSEQ multiplex PCR, and its TCRdb copy is limited to in-frame clones, with some not included. Altogether around 340,000 clones are present, around 7.6% being singletons, with the ten largest covering around 0.45%. This clone was observed a few times. Its specificity is not known. One heparinised blood draw, averaging approximately 0.11 L, came from each donor. CD45RO/CCR7/CD25/CD127/CD95/CD27 separated CD4+ naive, central memory, regulatory and stem cell-like memory cells by sorting. The sequenced sample consisted of central memory CD4+ T cells from blood. This sequence originates from a woman under 30 in good health.

In DNA form, the CDR3 reads TGTGCCAGTAGTATTTCCCACGGACTAGCGGGTTACAATGAGCAGTTCTTC. Translation: CASSISHGLAGYNEQFF. This rearrangement joins TRBV19 to TRBJ2-1; 11 bases map to TRBD2. The ends lost 3 bases at V and 4 bases at J; junction bases unmatched: 8. The CDR3 consists of 17 residues. Germline V gene sequence: CDR1 LNHDA, CDR2 SQIVND (reference sequence).